This TCR beta chain was sequenced during a study of blood T cell repertoires in COVID-19. TCRdb's table, derived via immunoSEQ multiplex PCR, lists solely in-frame clones and lacks some. The table lists around 330,000 clones, around nine tenths of them singletons, with 3% to 4% in the top ten. Unmatched junction bases numbered 6, after V lost 1 base and J lost 7 bases. Looked up from germline, CDR1 is MNHEY and CDR2 is SVGEGT. The CDR3 length is 15 residues. The TCR comes from a woman in her forties or fifties with active or convalescent COVID-19. The sequenced material came from peripheral blood. The V call is TRBV6-2 or TRBV6-3, the J call TRBJ2-7, with 11 nucleotides matching TRBD2. The CDR3 reads CASSYYTSGSREQYF. The CDR3 DNA is TGTGCCAGCAGTTACTATACTAGCGGGAGCCGGGAGCAGTACTTC.